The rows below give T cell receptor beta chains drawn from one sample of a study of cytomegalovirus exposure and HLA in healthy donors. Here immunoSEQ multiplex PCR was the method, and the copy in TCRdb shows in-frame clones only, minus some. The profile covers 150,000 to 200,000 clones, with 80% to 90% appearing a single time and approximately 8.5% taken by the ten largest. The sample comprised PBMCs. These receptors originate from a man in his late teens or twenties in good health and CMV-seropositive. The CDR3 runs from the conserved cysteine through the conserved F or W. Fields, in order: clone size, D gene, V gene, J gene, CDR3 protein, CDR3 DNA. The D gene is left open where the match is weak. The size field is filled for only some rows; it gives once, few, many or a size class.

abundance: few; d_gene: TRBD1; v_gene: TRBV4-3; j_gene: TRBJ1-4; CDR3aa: CASSRQDRDEKLFF; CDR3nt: TGCGCCAGCAGCCGACAGGACAGGGATGAAAAACTGTTTTTT
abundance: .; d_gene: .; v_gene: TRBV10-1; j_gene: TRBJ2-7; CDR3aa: CASSVQAAYEQYF; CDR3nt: TGCGCCAGCAGTGTTCAGGCTGCCTACGAGCAGTACTTC
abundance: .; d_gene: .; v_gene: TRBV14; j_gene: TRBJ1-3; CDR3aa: CASSQAGGNTIYF; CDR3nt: TGTGCCAGCAGCCAGGCAGGCGGAAACACCATATATTTT
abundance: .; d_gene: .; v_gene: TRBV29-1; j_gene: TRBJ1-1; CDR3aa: CSVRLQGNTEAFF; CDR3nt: TGCAGCGTTCGCTTACAGGGGAACACTGAAGCTTTCTTT
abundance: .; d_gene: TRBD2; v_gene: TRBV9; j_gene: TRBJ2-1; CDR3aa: CASSVVNGGAAEQFF; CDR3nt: TGTGCCAGCAGCGTAGTGAACGGGGGGGCTGCCGAGCAGTTCTTC
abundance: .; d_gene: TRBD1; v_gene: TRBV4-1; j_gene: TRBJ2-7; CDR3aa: CASSHLDREREQYF; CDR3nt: TGCGCCAGCAGCCACTTGGACAGGGAGCGCGAGCAGTACTTC
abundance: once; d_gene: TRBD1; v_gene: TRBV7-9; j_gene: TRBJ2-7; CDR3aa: CASSPTTGGGSYEQYF; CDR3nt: TGTGCCAGCAGCCCGACTACAGGGGGAGGTTCCTACGAGCAGTACTTC
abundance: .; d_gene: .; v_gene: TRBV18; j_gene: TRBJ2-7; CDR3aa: CASSPLQDTYEQYF; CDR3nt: TGTGCCAGCTCACCACTCCAGGACACCTACGAGCAGTACTTC
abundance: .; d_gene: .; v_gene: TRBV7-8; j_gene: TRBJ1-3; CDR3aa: CASSSRETRPGNTIYF; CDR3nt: TGTGCCAGCAGCTCTCGTGAGACAAGGCCTGGAAACACCATATATTTT
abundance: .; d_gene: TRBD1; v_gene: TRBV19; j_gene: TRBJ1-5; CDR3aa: CASSIIGTGNQPQHF; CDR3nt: TGTGCCAGTAGTATAATAGGGACAGGCAATCAGCCCCAGCATTTT
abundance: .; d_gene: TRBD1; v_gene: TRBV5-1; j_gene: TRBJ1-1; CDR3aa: CASSLATGGMNTEAFF; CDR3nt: TGCGCCAGCAGCTTGGCGACAGGGGGTATGAACACTGAAGCTTTCTTT
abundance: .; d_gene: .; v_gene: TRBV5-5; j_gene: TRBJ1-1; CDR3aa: CASRAWGGRLEAFF; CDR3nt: TGTGCCAGCAGAGCCTGGGGGGGGAGACTTGAAGCTTTCTTT
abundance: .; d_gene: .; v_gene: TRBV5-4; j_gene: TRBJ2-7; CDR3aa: CASSFSGLYEQYF; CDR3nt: TGTGCCAGCAGCTTCTCAGGATTATACGAGCAGTACTTC
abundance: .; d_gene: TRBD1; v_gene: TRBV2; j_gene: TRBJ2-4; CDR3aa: CASESSGNRGGIQYF; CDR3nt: TGTGCCAGCGAGAGCTCCGGTAACAGGGGCGGCATTCAGTACTTC
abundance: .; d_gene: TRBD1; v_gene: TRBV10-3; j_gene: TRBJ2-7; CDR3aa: CAISDSTGQGSYEQYF; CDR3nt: TGTGCCATCAGTGACTCCACGGGACAGGGCTCCTACGAGCAGTACTTC
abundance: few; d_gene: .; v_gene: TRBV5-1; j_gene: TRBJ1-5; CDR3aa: CASSLAENQPQHF; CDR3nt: TGCGCCAGCAGCTTGGCCGAGAATCAGCCCCAGCATTTT
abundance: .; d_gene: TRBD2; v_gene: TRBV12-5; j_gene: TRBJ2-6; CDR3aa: CASGLAAGTGANVLTF; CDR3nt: TGTGCTAGTGGTTTGGCAGCGGGAACTGGGGCCAACGTCCTGACTTTC
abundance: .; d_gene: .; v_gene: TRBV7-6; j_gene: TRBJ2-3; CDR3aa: CASSLGWASTDTQYF; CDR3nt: TGTGCCAGCAGCTTAGGGTGGGCTAGCACAGATACGCAGTATTTT
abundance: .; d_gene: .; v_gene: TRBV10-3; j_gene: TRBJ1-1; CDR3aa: CAITGISGGNTEAFF; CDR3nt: TGTGCCATCACCGGGATTTCGGGGGGGAACACTGAAGCTTTCTTT
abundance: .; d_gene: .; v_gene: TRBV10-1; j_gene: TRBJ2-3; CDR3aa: CASSESPGLTDTQYF; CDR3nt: TGCGCCAGCAGTGAGTCACCGGGACTTACAGATACGCAGTATTTT
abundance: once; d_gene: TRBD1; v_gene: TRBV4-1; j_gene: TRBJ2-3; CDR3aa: CASSRLPGTVTSTDTQYF; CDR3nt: TGCGCCAGCAGCCGTCTCCCCGGGACAGTGACTAGCACAGATACGCAGTATTTT
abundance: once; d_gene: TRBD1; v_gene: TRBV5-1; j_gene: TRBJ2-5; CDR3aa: CASSFRDRGSAETQYF; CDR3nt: TGCGCCAGCAGCTTCCGGGACAGGGGATCGGCAGAGACCCAGTACTTC
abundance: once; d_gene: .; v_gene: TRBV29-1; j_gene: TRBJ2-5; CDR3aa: CSVEGLRTGETQYF; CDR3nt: TGCAGCGTTGAGGGACTTAGAACGGGGGAGACCCAGTACTTC
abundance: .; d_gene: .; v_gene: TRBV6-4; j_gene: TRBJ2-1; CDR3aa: CASSDASRGYNEQFF; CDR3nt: TGTGCCAGCAGTGATGCCAGCCGAGGATACAATGAGCAGTTCTTC
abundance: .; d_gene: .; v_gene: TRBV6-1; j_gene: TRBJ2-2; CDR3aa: CASSPKRTYTGELFF; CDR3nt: TGTGCCAGCAGCCCGAAAAGGACATACACCGGGGAGCTGTTTTTT
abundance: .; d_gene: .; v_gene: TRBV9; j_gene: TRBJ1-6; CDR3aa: CASSVEPGARLNSPLHF; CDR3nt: TGTGCCAGCAGCGTAGAGCCGGGAGCGAGATTAAATTCACCCCTCCACTTT
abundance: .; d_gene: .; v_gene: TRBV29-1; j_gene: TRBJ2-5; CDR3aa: CSVPQLVQGEETQYF; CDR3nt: TGCAGCGTCCCCCAATTAGTACAGGGAGAGGAGACCCAGTACTTC
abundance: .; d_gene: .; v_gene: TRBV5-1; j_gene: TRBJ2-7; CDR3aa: CASSLAKGGALYEQYF; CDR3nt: TGCGCCAGCAGCTTGGCCAAGGGGGGGGCCCTCTACGAGCAGTACTTC
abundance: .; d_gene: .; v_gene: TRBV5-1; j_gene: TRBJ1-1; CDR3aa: CASSSLMNTEAFF; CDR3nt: TGCGCCAGCAGCTCCTTAATGAACACTGAAGCTTTCTTT
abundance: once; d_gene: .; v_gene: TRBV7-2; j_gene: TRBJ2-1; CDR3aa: CASSTGQINEQFF; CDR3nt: TGTGCCAGCAGCACCGGACAGATCAATGAGCAGTTCTTC
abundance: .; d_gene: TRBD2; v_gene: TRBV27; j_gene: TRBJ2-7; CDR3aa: CASSLFARTGGYEQYF; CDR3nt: TGTGCCAGCAGTTTATTCGCCCGTACCGGGGGGTACGAGCAGTACTTC
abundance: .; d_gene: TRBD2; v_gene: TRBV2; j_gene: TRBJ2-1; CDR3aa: CASSTTSGAYNEQFF; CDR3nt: TGTGCCAGCAGTACTACTAGCGGGGCCTACAATGAGCAGTTCTTC
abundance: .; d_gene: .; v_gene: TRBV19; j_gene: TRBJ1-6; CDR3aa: CASSYQIYNSPLHF; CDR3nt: TGTGCCAGTAGTTATCAGATCTATAATTCACCCCTCCACTTT
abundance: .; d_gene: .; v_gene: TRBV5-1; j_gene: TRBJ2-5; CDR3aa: CASSPWSSSQETQYF; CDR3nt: TGCGCCAGCAGCCCCTGGTCTAGCAGCCAAGAGACCCAGTACTTC
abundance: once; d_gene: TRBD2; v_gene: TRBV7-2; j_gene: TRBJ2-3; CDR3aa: CASSLVWGGTDTQYF; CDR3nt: TGTGCCAGCAGCTTAGTTTGGGGGGGGACAGATACGCAGTATTTT
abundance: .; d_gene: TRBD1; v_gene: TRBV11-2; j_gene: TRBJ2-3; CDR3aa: CASSLDSRQGVPSTDTQYF; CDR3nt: TGTGCCAGCAGCTTAGATAGCCGACAGGGAGTACCTAGCACAGATACGCAGTATTTT
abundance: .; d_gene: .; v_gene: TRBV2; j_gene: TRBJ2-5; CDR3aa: CASSEAPGFGETQYF; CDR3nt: TGTGCTAGCAGTGAAGCGCCGGGGTTCGGAGAGACCCAGTACTTC
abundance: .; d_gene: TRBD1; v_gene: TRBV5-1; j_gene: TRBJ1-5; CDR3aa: CASSLGQGGQPQHF; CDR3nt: TGCGCCAGCAGCCTGGGACAGGGCGGTCAGCCCCAGCATTTT
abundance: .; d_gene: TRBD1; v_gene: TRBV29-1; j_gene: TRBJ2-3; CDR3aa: CSAPHITYRQGYTQYF; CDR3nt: TGCAGCGCACCCCATATTACCTATCGACAGGGATATACGCAGTATTTT
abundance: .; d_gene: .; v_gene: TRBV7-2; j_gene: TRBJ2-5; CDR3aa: CASSLHRAQETQYF; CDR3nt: TGTGCCAGCAGCTTACACAGGGCACAAGAGACCCAGTACTTC
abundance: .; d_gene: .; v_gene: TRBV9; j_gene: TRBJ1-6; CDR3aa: CASSVRTDRASPLHF; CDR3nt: TGTGCCAGCAGCGTACGGACAGATCGGGCTTCACCCCTCCACTTT
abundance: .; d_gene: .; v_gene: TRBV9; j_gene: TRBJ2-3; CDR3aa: CASSVVEGGGYEQYF; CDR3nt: TGTGCCAGCAGCGTAGTAGAGGGAGGGGGGTATGAGCAGTATTTT
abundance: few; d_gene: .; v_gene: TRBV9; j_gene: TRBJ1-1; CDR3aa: CASSVNTNTEAFF; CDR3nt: TGTGCCAGCAGCGTAAACACCAACACTGAAGCTTTCTTT
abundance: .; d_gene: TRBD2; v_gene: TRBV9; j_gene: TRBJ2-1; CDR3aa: CASSVDSGGAREQFF; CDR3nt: TGTGCCAGCAGCGTAGATAGCGGGGGGGCACGAGAGCAGTTCTTC
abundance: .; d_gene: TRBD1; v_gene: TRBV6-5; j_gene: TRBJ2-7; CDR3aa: CASREDRGYEQYF; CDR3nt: TGTGCCAGCAGGGAGGACAGGGGGTACGAGCAGTACTTC
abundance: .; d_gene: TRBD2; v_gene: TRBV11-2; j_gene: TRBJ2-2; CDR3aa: CASRRSTGTIAGELFF; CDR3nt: TGTGCCAGCAGGCGAAGCACCGGGACTATCGCCGGGGAGCTGTTTTTT
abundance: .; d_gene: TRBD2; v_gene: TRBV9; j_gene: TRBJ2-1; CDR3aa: CASSVGSGGAGYNEQFF; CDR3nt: TGTGCCAGCAGCGTAGGAAGCGGGGGGGCTGGCTACAATGAGCAGTTCTTC
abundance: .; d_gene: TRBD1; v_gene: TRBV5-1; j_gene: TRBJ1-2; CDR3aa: CASSATGRNYGYTF; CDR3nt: TGCGCCAGCAGCGCGACAGGGCGGAACTATGGCTACACCTTC
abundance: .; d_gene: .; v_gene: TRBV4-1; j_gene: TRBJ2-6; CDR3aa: CVSSQFYSGANVLTF; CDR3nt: TGCGTCAGCAGCCAATTTTACTCTGGGGCCAACGTCCTGACTTTC
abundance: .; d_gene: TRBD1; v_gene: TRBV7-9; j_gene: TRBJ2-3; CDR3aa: CASTPWGTGKDTQYF; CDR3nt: TGTGCCAGCACCCCGTGGGGGACAGGGAAAGATACGCAGTATTTT
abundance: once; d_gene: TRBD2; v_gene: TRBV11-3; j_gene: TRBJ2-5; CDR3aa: CASSLGGVGETQYF; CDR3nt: TGTGCCAGCAGCTTGGGGGGGGTGGGGGAGACCCAGTACTTC
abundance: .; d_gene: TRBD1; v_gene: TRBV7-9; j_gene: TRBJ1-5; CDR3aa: CASSLRLDEEGAQPQHF; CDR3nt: TGTGCCAGCAGCTTACGCCTGGATGAAGAGGGGGCTCAGCCCCAGCATTTT
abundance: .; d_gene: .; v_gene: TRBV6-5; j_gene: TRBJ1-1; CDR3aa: CASSLGGEAFF; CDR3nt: TGTGCCAGCAGTCTCGGCGGTGAAGCTTTCTTT
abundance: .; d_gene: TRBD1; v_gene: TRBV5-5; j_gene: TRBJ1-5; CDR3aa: CASSPRQGSTQPQHF; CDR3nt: TGTGCCAGCAGCCCGCGACAGGGTTCTACACAGCCCCAGCATTTT